The 2 T cell receptor beta chains in this list originate from one sample, sequenced in a study of blood T cell repertoires in COVID-19. Some clones are missing from TCRdb's copy, which holds only in-frame ones; the method was immunoSEQ multiplex PCR. The sample consists of about 180,000 clones, roughly nine tenths of them appearing once. Sequencing was carried out using peripheral blood. The receptors originated from a woman aged 30 to 39 with active or convalescent COVID-19.

The chain carries TRBV14 and TRBJ1-6; D gene ambiguous. This CDR3 is 15 amino acids long. Germline values: CDR1 SGHDN, CDR2 FVKESK. Trimming took off 3 bases at V and 7 bases at J, with 13 bases between the two ends. This CDR3 reads CASSQSRGWNSPLHF. CDR3 nucleotide sequence: TGTGCCAGCAGCCAGAGTCGGGGTTGGAATTCACCCCTCCACTTT. Using reference TRBV14 and TRBJ1-6 for the parts outside the CDR3, the full variable domain is EAGVTQFPSHSVIEKGQTVTLRCDPISGHDNLYWYRRVMGKEIKFLLHFVKESKQDESGMPNNRFLAERTGGTYSTLKVQPAELEDSGVYFCASSQSRGWNSPLHFGNGTRLTVT.

This clone occurred once. The V and J genes are TRBV7-9 and TRBJ1-4, with TRBD1 as a possible D gene (6 bases). The CDR3 length is 13 residues. The germline V gene has CDR1 SEHNR and CDR2 FQNEAQ (reference sequence). V was pared by 5 bases and J by 5 bases, with 9 bases between. CDR3 in amino acids: CASSQDSNEKLFF. The DNA of the CDR3 is TGTGCCAGCAGCCAGGACAGCAATGAAAAACTGTTTTTT.